The T cell receptor (beta chain) described here comes from a study of vaccination and CD4 T cells after COVID-19. Cultured CD4+ T cells had their DNA profiled by the Oncomine TCR Beta short-read assay. TCRdb recomputed calls from the PCR reads with MiXCR, one row per CDR3 protein. The table has 20,000 to 25,000 distinct CDR3 sequences, approximately 42% seen once; the top ten hold 4.9%. Only a few counts were recorded for this clonotype. Antigen: not known. The time point here: late sampling 161 to 241 days after vaccination in a few convalescent patients. As for treatment: approximately 11-day PBMC culture with coronavirus spike peptide pools or control peptides (ViraFEST assay). The source of this sequence is a human donor who had recovered from COVID-19. This specimen consisted of CD4+ T cells from blood, cultured in vitro, obtained about 7 months after SARS-CoV-2 vaccination.

The CDR3 here is CASSWGLAEYNEQFF. As DNA, the CDR3 is TGTGCCAGCAGCTGGGGACTAGCGGAATACAATGAGCAGTTCTTC. This chain joins TRBV7-2 and TRBJ2-1; 11 nucleotides line up with TRBD2. This CDR3 has 15 amino acids. Germline V gives CDR1 SGHTA, CDR2 FQGNSA. Trimming took 4 bases from V and 4 from J; bases not matched to a gene: 3.